This TCR beta chain was sequenced for a study of identical twins. Study results and caveats: Invariant T cells like MAIT and iNKT could partly confound the zero-insertion analyses.

Germline values: CDR1 LNHNV, CDR2 YYDKDF (reference sequence). V was trimmed by 2 bases and J by 0 bases, leaving 5 bases between them. The CDR3 totals 14 residues. The authors used template switching to add a universal primer site and gave cDNA unique molecular identifiers. TCRdb reprocessed the 5' RACE reads with MiXCR, giving one entry per CDR3 protein. The table lists a few hundred thousand distinct CDR3 sequences, approximately 8% of them singletons. The table lists this clonotype with a few counts. No antigen is known for it. The data were also submitted as part of a second study, on yellow fever vaccine responses in identical twins.

The TCR sequence derives from a woman younger than 35 in good health. Sample: memory (CD45RO+) T cells sorted from blood. This chain uses TRBV15 with TRBJ1-3; D is unclear. The CDR3 DNA reads as TGTGCCACCAGCAGACAGTACTCTGGAAACACCATATATTTT. Its translation: CATSRQYSGNTIYF.